These 2 T cell receptor beta chains were sequenced from one sample in a study of blood T cell repertoires in COVID-19. Produced via immunoSEQ multiplex PCR; TCRdb's table is partial and in-frame only. The sample yields 150,000 to 200,000 clones, around 90% seen once. Sequenced sample: peripheral blood. Source of these receptors: a man aged 55 to 70 with acute or convalescent COVID-19.

V and J are TRBV7-3 and TRBJ2-1; 10 nucleotides line up with TRBD1. V was clipped by 4 bases and J by 4 bases; unmatched bases: 7. There are 16 residues in the CDR3. In germline, CDR1 is SGHTA, CDR2 FQGTGA. CDR3 loop: CASSYDAGQGYNEQFF. The CDR3 bases are TGTGCCAGCAGCTACGATGCGGGACAGGGGTACAATGAGCAGTTCTTC.

The chain has TRBV10-3 and TRBJ1-4, with TRBD1 as a possible D gene (6 bases). The V and J ends lost 8 bases and 3 bases respectively, with 7 bases between them. CDR1 is ENHRY and CDR2 is SYGVKD in the germline V gene. This CDR3 has 12 amino acids. CDR3 DNA: TGTGCCATCGGACAGTCTAATGAAAAACTGTTTTTT. This encodes CAIGQSNEKLFF.